Below, 9 T cell receptor beta chains from the same sample are listed, as sequenced in a study of identifying expanded T cells in peripheral blood. Assay used: immunoSEQ multiplex PCR; TCRdb lists only in-frame clones, some missing. The sample has around 66,000 clones, over 75% seen once. Sample: blood. Receptors were obtained from a person aged 18-69 years in good health.

This chain connects TRBV4-1 to TRBJ1-2; D not resolved. V lost 3 bases and J 2 bases, leaving 16 bases between the germline ends. CDR1 and CDR2 (germline): MGHRA, YSYEKL. CDR3 length: 16 residues. CDR3 loop: CASSQPTQRSNYGYTF. The CDR3 DNA reads TGCGCCAGCAGCCAGCCTACCCAACGAAGCAACTATGGCTACACCTTC.

This clone was recorded only once. The chain combines TRBV7-8 with TRBJ2-5; 11 nucleotides agree with TRBD2. The CDR3 contains 17 residues. Per germline, CDR1 SGHVS and CDR2 FQNEAQ. V dropped 1 base and J dropped 4; count of bases not matched to a gene: 8. CDR3 coding DNA: TGTGCCAGCAGCTTAGAGCTAGCGGGGGGCGCACGAGAGACCCAGTACTTC. It specifies CASSLELAGGARETQYF.

This clone was recorded only once. The genes are TRBV11-2 and TRBJ2-6; D perhaps matches TRBD1 (6 bases). The V gene lost 5 bases and the J gene lost 0 bases, with 17 bases spanning the gap. CDR1 and CDR2 from the germline V gene are SGHAT and FQNNGV. The CDR3 loop spans 18 amino acids. The CDR3 DNA reads as TGTGCCAGCAGCACAGGACAGATACTTAGCTCTGGGGCCAACGTCCTGACTTTC. It yields the protein CASSTGQILSSGANVLTF. Filled out from reference TRBV11-2 and TRBJ2-6, the complete variable domain reads EAGVAQSPRYKIIEKRQSVAFWCNPISGHATLYWYQQILGQGPKLLIQFQNNGVVDDSQLPKDRFSAERLKGVDSTLKIQPAKLEDSAVYLCASSTGQILSSGANVLTFGAGSRLTVL.

This clone qualifies as medium-sized. DNA for the CDR3: TGTGCCAGCAGCTCAGGGGGAGGGGATGAGCAGTTCTTC. Translation: CASSSGGGDEQFF. The J gene is TRBJ2-1, the V gene TRBV7-7; either TRBD1 or TRBD2 may fit D (7 bases each). Looked up from germline, CDR1 is SSHAT and CDR2 is FNYEAQ (reference sequence). The CDR3 is made up of 13 amino acids. The germline V and J ends were trimmed by 4 bases and 8 bases, with 12 bases remaining between them.

The V and J genes are TRBV6-5 and TRBJ2-1, with 11 bases fitting TRBD2. Germline CDR1 reads MNHEY; CDR2 reads SVGAGI. V lost 6 bases and J lost 5; bases outside the gene matches: 6. The CDR3 spans 15 residues. Here the CDR3 DNA reads TGTGCCAGCAGATTCACTAGCGGGAGAGACAATGAGCAGTTCTTC. This encodes CASRFTSGRDNEQFF.

The chain links TRBV7-3 to TRBJ2-3, with unresolved D. This CDR3 is 13 amino acids long. The V end lost 5 bases, the J end lost 8 bases, and 14 bases lay between the germline ends. CDR1 and CDR2 (germline): SGHTA, FQGTGA. CDR3 nucleotides: TGTGCCAGCAGCCTAGTGACGCAGAGTACGCAGTATTTT. It encodes CASSLVTQSTQYF.

The V and J genes are TRBV5-1 and TRBJ2-3; D is unclear. Trimming stripped 0 bases from V and 5 bases from J, with 13 bases between. Germline V gene data show CDR1 as SGHRS and CDR2 as YFSETQ. The CDR3 is 15 residues long. The DNA for the CDR3 is TGCGCCAGCAGCTTGGAGGTATCACAGCGAGATACGCAGTATTTT. Translating gives CASSLEVSQRDTQYF. The variable domain in full, completed from reference TRBV5-1 and TRBJ2-3, reads KAGVTQTPRYLIKTRGQQVTLSCSPISGHRSVSWYQQTPGQGLQFLFEYFSETQRNKGNFPGRFSGRQFSNSRSEMNVSTLELGDSALYLCASSLEVSQRDTQYFGPGTRLTVL.

The rearrangement joins TRBV7-3 to TRBJ2-2; D call uncertain. The germline V and J ends were trimmed by 5 bases and 3 bases, with 4 bases remaining between them. Germline V gene data show CDR1 as SGHTA and CDR2 as FQGTGA. The CDR3 sequence is 12 residues long. The CDR3 region is CASSTHTGELFF. Written as DNA, the CDR3 is TGTGCCAGCAGCACCCACACCGGGGAGCTGTTTTTT.

The J gene is TRBJ1-5, the V gene TRBV28, with D possibly being TRBD1 (5 bases). V was trimmed by 5 bases and J by 3 bases, leaving 20 bases between them. Germline CDR1 reads MDHEN; CDR2 reads SYDVKM. The CDR3 has 17 residues. The CDR3 nucleotides read TGTGCCAGCAGTGTCTTCCCCTGGCAGGGACCCAATCAGCCCCAGCATTTT. It codes for CASSVFPWQGPNQPQHF.